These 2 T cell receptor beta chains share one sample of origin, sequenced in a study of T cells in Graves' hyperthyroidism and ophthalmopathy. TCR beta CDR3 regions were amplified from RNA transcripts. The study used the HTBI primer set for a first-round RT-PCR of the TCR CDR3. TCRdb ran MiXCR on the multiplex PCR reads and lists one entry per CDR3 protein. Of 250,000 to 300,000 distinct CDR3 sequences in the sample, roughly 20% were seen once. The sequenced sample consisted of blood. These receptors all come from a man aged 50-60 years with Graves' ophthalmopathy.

The CDR3 loop is CASSPNPGQGAYEQYF. The CDR3 coding sequence is TGTGCCAGTAGTCCTAACCCGGGACAGGGCGCCTACGAGCAGTACTTC. This chain joins TRBV19 and TRBJ2-7, with 9 bases aligning to TRBD1. The germline V gene has CDR1 LNHDA and CDR2 SQIVND (reference sequence). With 5 bases clipped from V and 2 bases from J, the junction kept 10 bases outside the gene matches. The CDR3 contains 16 residues.

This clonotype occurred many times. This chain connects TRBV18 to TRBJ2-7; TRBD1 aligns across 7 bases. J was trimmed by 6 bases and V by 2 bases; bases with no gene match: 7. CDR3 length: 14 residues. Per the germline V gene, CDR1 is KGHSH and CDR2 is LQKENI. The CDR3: CASSPRGRLTEQYF. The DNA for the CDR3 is TGTGCCAGCTCACCAAGGGGGCGTTTGACCGAGCAGTACTTC.